This T cell receptor (beta chain) originates from a study of T cell responses to AZD1222 COVID-19 vaccine. In germline, CDR1 is SQVTM, CDR2 ANQGSEA. Between the trimmed V and J ends, which lost 5 bases and 12 bases, there was a span of 17 bases. CDR3 length equals 13 residues. Of note for this clone: Its antigen is not known.

Findings and caveats of the study: Seropositive AZD1222 recipients at baseline numbered only five or six. Among the donors, most were white British and more were female, and clonal diversity was possibly underestimated.

Sequenced by immunoSEQ multiplex PCR; TCRdb stores in-frame clones only, minus some. The sample lists 150,000 or so clones; approximately 93% were seen once. This TCR was sampled from an adult in good health. This chain joins TRBV29-1 and TRBJ1-6; D remains ambiguous. Sequenced here: peripheral blood, sampled on day 0 of MenACWY control vaccination. The CDR3 DNA follows: TGCAGCGTTCGTTGGAGGGATAATCAACCCCTCCACTTT. This translates into CSVRWRDNQPLHF.